This paragraph covers one T cell receptor beta chain sequence. Its antigen remains unknown. MiXCR, run by TCRdb on the 5' RACE reads, gives a single entry per CDR3 protein. The sample lists about 550,000 distinct CDR3 sequences, 20% to 25% occurring once. These data are taken from a study of identical twins. Overall study results and limits: Excess sharing by twins proved weaker in beta out-of-frame sequences. Compared with models, monozygotic twins showed more out-of-frame TCR alpha sharing.

The same sample was also studied in work on yellow fever vaccine responses in identical twins.

This TCR was recovered from a young woman in good health. The specimen was CD4+ T cells sorted from blood.

The CDR3 protein is CASGDRTNTEAFF. DNA of the CDR3: TGTGCCAGCGGGGACAGGACGAACACTGAAGCTTTCTTT. The chain employs TRBV12-3 or TRBV12-4 and TRBJ1-1; TRBD1 matches 8 bases. CDR3 length: 13 amino acids. V lost 8 bases to trimming and J lost 1 base; unmatched junction nucleotides: 3.